These 9 T cell receptor beta chains share one sample of origin, sequenced in a study of OX40 agonist ivuxolimab in advanced cancers. TCRdb keeps only in-frame clones here, not all; method: immunoSEQ multiplex PCR. Among 55,000 to 65,000 clones listed, about 90% were seen once. The specimen comprised CD4+ or CD8+ T cells sorted from blood, sampled in a trial of the OX40 agonist ivuxolimab. The receptor source for this set is an adult with an advanced solid tumor such as melanoma, head and neck, liver or kidney cancer.

The chain combines TRBV28 with TRBJ1-5; 7 nucleotides match TRBD1. Trimming at V came to 5 bases and at J to 7 bases, leaving 5 bases not matched to a gene. The CDR3 contains 13 residues. Germline CDR1 is MDHEN and CDR2 is SYDVKM. CDR3 nucleotides: TGTGCCAGCAGTGACAGGGAAGGACAGCCCCAGCATTTT. Its translation is CASSDREGQPQHF.

The V gene is TRBV7-9, the J gene TRBJ1-2; D call uncertain. CDR1 and CDR2 from the germline V gene are SEHNR and FQNEAQ (reference sequence). The CDR3 covers 16 residues. Trimming removed 1 base from V and 2 bases from J, with 14 bases in between. The CDR3 nucleotides are TGTGCCAGCAGCTTAGATGCAGGCCAAGAAAACTATGGCTACACCTTC. It codes for CASSLDAGQENYGYTF.

This chain uses TRBV27 with TRBJ2-3, with D possibly TRBD2 on 6 matching bases. V was shortened by 3 bases and J by 0 bases, with 7 bases between the two germline ends. CDR1 and CDR2 from the germline V gene are MNHEY and SMNVEV (reference sequence). This CDR3 has 14 residues. The CDR3 DNA reads TGTGCCAGCAGTTTTGGAGGGAGCACAGATACGCAGTATTTT. Amino acids: CASSFGGSTDTQYF.

The CDR3 DNA follows: TGTGCCAGCAGCTTAGTGAAGGGTTTGGGCTACACCTTC. This codes for CASSLVKGLGYTF. The rearrangement links TRBV11-2 to TRBJ1-2, with no clear D. The CDR3 is 13 residues long. Germline V CDR1 and CDR2: SGHAT, FQNNGV. Trimming cost V 1 base and J 8 bases, with 11 bases left between them.

V is TRBV10-3 and J is TRBJ1-1; a possible D gene is TRBD1 (6 bases). The CDR3 covers 14 residues. Trimming shortened V by 6 bases and J by 0 bases, and 11 bases separated the two germline ends. Germline V gene sequence: CDR1 ENHRY, CDR2 SYGVKD. The CDR3 loop reads CAIRRGAVNTEAFF. The CDR3 coding sequence is TGTGCCATCAGGCGGGGGGCGGTGAACACTGAAGCTTTCTTT.

A remark on this clone: A read error may produce the germline difference seen at one junction end. The V call is TRBV19, the J call TRBJ1-2, with D unresolved. There are 12 residues in the CDR3. Germline CDR1 is LNHDA and CDR2 is SQIVND (reference sequence). The CDR3 loop is CASSMLGLGSNF. CDR3 DNA sequence: TGTGCCAGTAGTATGCTCGGCTTAGGCAGCAACTTC.

The rearrangement joins TRBV4-3 to TRBJ2-7; 9 bases map to TRBD2. The CDR3 consists of 19 residues. V dropped 0 bases and J dropped 1; count of bases not matched to a gene: 13. CDR1 LGHNA and CDR2 YSLEER come from the germline V gene. This CDR3 reads CASSQDLSGGTLISYEQYF. The CDR3 DNA reads as TGCGCCAGCAGCCAAGATCTCAGCGGGGGGACACTAATTTCCTACGAGCAGTACTTC.

V and J are TRBV9 and TRBJ2-1; D unclear. Deletions cut 0 bases from V and 3 bases from J, with 4 bases between. Germline lookup yields CDR1 SGDLS and CDR2 YYNGEE. The CDR3 spans 13 residues. The CDR3 nucleotides are TGTGCCAGCAGCGTAGCCGACTACAATGAGCAGTTCTTC. Its protein product is CASSVADYNEQFF.

This chain joins TRBV5-6 and TRBJ2-3, with 12 positions matching TRBD2. Germline V gives CDR1 SGHDT, CDR2 YYEEEE. Unmatched junction bases numbered 4, after V lost 4 bases and J lost 4 bases. The CDR3 has 15 amino acids. In DNA, the CDR3 is TGTGCCAGCAGCCGACTAGCGGGAGAACCAGATACGCAGTATTTT. Translation: CASSRLAGEPDTQYF.